This T cell receptor beta chain was identified during a study of response to subunit inactivated influenza vaccine. Study-level points and caveats: A suggestion made by the authors is that each seasonal influenza vaccination recruits few new T cells.

The ends were cut back, 3 bases at V and 3 bases at J, with 9 bases in the middle. There are 12 residues in the CDR3. Germline CDR1 reads DFQATT; CDR2 reads SNEGSKA (reference sequence). A word on this clonotype: As yet, its antigen is unknown.

TCRdb reprocessed the RT-PCR reads with MiXCR, giving one entry per CDR3 protein. The sample consists of a few hundred thousand distinct CDR3 sequences, around 15% of them appearing once. The TCR sequence derives from a middle-aged man who received an inactivated influenza vaccine. The chain recombines TRBV20-1 with TRBJ2-7; D possibly corresponds to TRBD2 (5 bases). The material sequenced was PBMCs from blood, taken 11 to 12 days after vaccination. In DNA, the CDR3 is TGCAGTGCTAGTGCCGGGAACTACGAGCAGTACTTC. It specifies CSASAGNYEQYF.